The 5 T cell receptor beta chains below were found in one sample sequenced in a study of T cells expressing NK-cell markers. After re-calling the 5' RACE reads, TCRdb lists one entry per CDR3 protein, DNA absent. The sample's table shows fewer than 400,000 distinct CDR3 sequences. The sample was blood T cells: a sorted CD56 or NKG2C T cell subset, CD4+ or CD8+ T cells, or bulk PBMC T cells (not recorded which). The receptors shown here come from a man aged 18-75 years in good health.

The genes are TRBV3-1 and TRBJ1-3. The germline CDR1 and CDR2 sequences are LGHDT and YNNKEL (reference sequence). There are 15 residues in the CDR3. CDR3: CASSQDSSSGNTIYF.

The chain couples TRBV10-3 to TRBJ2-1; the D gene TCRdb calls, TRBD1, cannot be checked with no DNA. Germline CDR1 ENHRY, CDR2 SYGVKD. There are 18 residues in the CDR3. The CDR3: CAISESPQPGQRNNEQFF.

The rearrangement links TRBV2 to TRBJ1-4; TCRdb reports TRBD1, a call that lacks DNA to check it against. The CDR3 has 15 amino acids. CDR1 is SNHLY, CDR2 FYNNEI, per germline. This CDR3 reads CASRLQGGPNEKLFF.

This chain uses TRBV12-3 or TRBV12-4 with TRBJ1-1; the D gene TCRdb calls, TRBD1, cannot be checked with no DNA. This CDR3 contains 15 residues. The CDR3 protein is CASSHLQGFNTEAFF.

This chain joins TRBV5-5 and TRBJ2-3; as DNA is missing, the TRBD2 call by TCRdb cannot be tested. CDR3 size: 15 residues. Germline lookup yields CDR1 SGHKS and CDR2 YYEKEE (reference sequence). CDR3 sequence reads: CASSFQSPSIDTQYF.